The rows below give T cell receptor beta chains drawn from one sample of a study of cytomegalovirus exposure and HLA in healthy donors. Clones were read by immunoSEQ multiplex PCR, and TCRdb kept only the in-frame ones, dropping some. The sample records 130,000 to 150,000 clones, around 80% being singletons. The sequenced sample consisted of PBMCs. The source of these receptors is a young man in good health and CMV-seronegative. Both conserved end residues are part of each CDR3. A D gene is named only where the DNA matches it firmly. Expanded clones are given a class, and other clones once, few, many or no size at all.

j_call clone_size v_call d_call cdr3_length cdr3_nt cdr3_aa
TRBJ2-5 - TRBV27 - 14 TGTGCCAGCAGCCCCATAGGGAGCGGAGAGACCCAGTACTTC CASSPIGSGETQYF
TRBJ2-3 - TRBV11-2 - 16 TGTGCCAGCAGCAGATGGGCAGGGGCGTTTTCCGATACGCAGTATTTT CASSRWAGAFSDTQYF
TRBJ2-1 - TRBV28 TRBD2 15 TGTGCCAGCAGTCGGGCGGGCGGATGGATTGGGGGGGGGTTCTTC CASSRAGGWIGGGFF
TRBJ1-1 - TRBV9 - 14 TGTGCCAGCAGGAGATCCTCGGGGATCACTGAAGCTTTCTTT CASRRSSGITEAFF
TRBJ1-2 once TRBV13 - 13 TGTGCCAGCAGCGCCCGGACAGTAAATGGCTACACCTTC CASSARTVNGYTF
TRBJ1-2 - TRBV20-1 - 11 TGCAGTGCTAGTGGGCTGAATGGCTACACCTTC CSASGLNGYTF
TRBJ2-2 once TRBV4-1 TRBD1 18 TGCGCCAGCAGCCAAGACCGCCGGGACAGGGGAGGAGCCGGGGAGCTGTTTTTT CASSQDRRDRGGAGELFF
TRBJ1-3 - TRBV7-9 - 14 TGTGCCAGCAGCATGGGCCCGAGCAGAAACACCATATATTTT CASSMGPSRNTIYF
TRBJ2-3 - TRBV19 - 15 TGTGCCAGTAGTAAGGGGGACCTGAGCACAGATACGCAGTATTTT CASSKGDLSTDTQYF
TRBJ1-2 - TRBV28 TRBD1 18 TGTGCCAGCAGTTCCAACGGGGGACAGGGGGACTCCCGCTATGGCTACACCTTC CASSSNGGQGDSRYGYTF
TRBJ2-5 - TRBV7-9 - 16 TGTGCCAGCAGCTTGGGGGCCCAGCGGTACCAAGAGACCCAGTACTTC CASSLGAQRYQETQYF
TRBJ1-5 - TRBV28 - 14 TGTGCCAGCACCCCTTTCGGGGGGCGACAGCCCCAGCATTTT CASTPFGGRQPQHF
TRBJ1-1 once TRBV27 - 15 - CASSFLETGRTEAFF
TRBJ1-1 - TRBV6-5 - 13 TGTGCCAGCAGCACAGGATGGGGCACTGAAGCTTTCTTT CASSTGWGTEAFF
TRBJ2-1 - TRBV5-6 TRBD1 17 TGTGCCAGCAGCCTCGAAGGGACAGGAATTATCTACAATGAGCAGTTCTTC CASSLEGTGIIYNEQFF
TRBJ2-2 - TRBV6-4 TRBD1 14 TGTGCCAGCAGTGACGGACAGGGGGCCGGGGAGCTGTTTTTT CASSDGQGAGELFF
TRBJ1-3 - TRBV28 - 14 TGTGCCAGCAGCTCTTTCACACGCATTGACACCATATATTTT CASSSFTRIDTIYF
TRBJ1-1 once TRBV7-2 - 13 TGTGCCAGCAGCCAGCAGGGCAACACTGAAGCTTTCTTT CASSQQGNTEAFF
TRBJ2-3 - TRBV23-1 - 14 TGCGCCAGCAGCCGGGACACCTTCACAGATACGCAGTATTTT CASSRDTFTDTQYF
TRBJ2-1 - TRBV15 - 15 TGTGCCACCAGCAGAGATAACTTACCGTTCAATGAGCAGTTCTTC CATSRDNLPFNEQFF
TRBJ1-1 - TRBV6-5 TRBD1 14 TGTGCCAGCAGTTACTCCCCCGGACAGGGGGAAGCTTTCTTT CASSYSPGQGEAFF
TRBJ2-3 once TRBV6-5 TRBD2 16 TGTGCCAGCAGTTGGACTAGCGGGGGATTTTCAGATACGCAGTATTTT CASSWTSGGFSDTQYF